The entry below describes one TCR beta chain. Which antigen it targets is not known. Per-base quality was not reported, and no clone a single base away is much larger than it. This record comes from a study of naive and memory T cell subsets (dated by TCRdb to about 2017). For the study in its entirety: An open-source, UMI-based TCR alpha and beta sequencing pipeline was applied to sorted naive and memory peripheral blood T cell subsets. RNA was DNase-treated and reverse transcribed with TCR constant-region primers, mostly using SuperScript III. IgG serology results and the functional CMV T cell responses were in complete agreement. General study outcomes and caveats: The repertoire findings for the naive and memory subsets could not be validated against a ground truth, as none was available. Following error correction, more than 95% of naive TCR sequences occurred only once, which made naive abundance distributions much steeper than those of memory subsets. In both CD4 and CD8 cells, a rise in Gini index and a fall in Shannon and inverse Simpson diversity were observed from naive through CM, EM and EMRA. RNA-based TCR counts may be influenced by expression changes linked to T cell activation and differentiation. The abundance of TCRs followed a power law with an exponent that differed between naive and memory subsets yet stayed consistent across the three individuals. Each clonotype was defined as a single alpha or beta chain sequence rather than as a paired alpha/beta receptor.

The CDR3 sequence holds 12 residues, the cysteine and phenylalanine included. Just the 36-base CDR3 DNA is kept, in frame starting at base 1. V lost 7 bases and J lost 4 bases; the stretch between them is 11 bases long. According to the germline V gene (reference sequence), CDR1 reads GTSNPN and CDR2 reads SVGIG. From the second PCR step on, the TCR alpha and beta chain libraries were amplified in separate reactions. CMV status of each donor was established by measuring IFNgamma production from CD4+ T cells after fresh PBMCs were stimulated overnight with CMV viral lysate. CD4 T cells were positively selected with Miltenyi beads, followed by positive selection of CD8 T cells from the CD4-negative fraction. Cells were stained for CD3, CD4, CD8, CD45RA, CD27 and a live/dead dye and were sorted on a BD Aria II into four subsets based on CD45RA and CD27. A few healthy volunteers provided blood, and each donor's sample was split into CD4 and CD8 T cells and then further divided into four differentiation subsets. About 110 ml of peripheral blood was collected from each donor, and PBMC were isolated from the blood using Ficoll-Paque PLUS density-gradient centrifugation. Sorted cells were lysed in RLT buffer, after which RNA was extracted using a Qiagen RNeasy kit and stored at -80 degrees C.

Library method: UMI-ligation and nested PCR. To cover both TRBC1 and TRBC2, the beta constant-region primer consisted of an equimolar mix of two oligonucleotides. The ligated cDNA went through four rounds of PCR with nested alpha and beta constant-region primers together with the SP2 primer. A single-stranded oligonucleotide containing the SP2 primer and a 12-nucleotide UMI was joined to the 3' end of the cDNA by T4 RNA ligase 1. Incubation of the ligation reaction was carried out at 16 degrees C for about 19-25 hours. PCR2 was typically run as a SYBR Green qPCR and stopped at a predetermined threshold to prevent over-amplification. All purifications after the first were performed with Agencourt AMPure XP magnetic beads. Libraries were quantified by Qubit and checked on a TapeStation, where a main peak was expected near 650 bp. Pooled libraries were sequenced on an Illumina MiSeq with v2 2x251 paired-end kits, typically giving roughly 0.9-2.1 million reads per sample. Each sample library was pooled at roughly 4.4 nM, and about 5-7% PhiX was included to improve cluster recognition. The authors processed their data as follows. Decombinator assigned V and J genes to Demultiplexor-processed FASTQ reads by tag matching, allowing a single base-pair mismatch. UMIs were used by Collapsinator to correct both sequencing errors and frequency errors arising from PCR heterogeneity. TCRs were translated and CDR3s were extracted from the conserved cysteine to the FGXG phenylalanine by CDR3Translator, with non-productive sequences being flagged. Repertoires were subsampled to equal numbers of UMI-defined TCRs before Gini, Shannon entropy and inverse Simpson indices were calculated. Within the linear range, a power law was fitted to clonotype abundance distributions using maximum likelihood. When run on a single naive CD8 sample, MIGEC and the pipeline yielded similar UMI counts, similar unique TCR numbers and similar clonal distributions. Repertoires were searched for about 7,300 CMV-associated CDR3 sequences compiled from VDJdb and a published dataset. The raw public data were reprocessed by TCRdb itself: fastp quality trimming at Q25, MiXCR clonotype calling, in-frame beta chains only. Identical CDR3 protein sequences are pooled into one entry, listed with their most common genes and DNA. The V and J calls follow TCRdb's processing rather than the paper's. Recorded for this sample are 95,000 to 150,000 distinct CDR3 sequences; 30% to 45% of them occurred a single time. Approximately 0.87% of the sample goes to the ten largest clones.

This sequence was found in a human donor in good health. Sequenced: central memory CD4+ T cells from blood. This specimen's cell subset or site label, per the study, means: central memory, CD45RA- CD27+. The chain is assembled from TRBV30 and TRBJ2-1; the D segment is perhaps TRBD1 or TRBD2, each sharing 5 matched bases. The nucleotide sequence reads TGTGCCTCCTCGAGGGGTTACAATGAGCAGTTCTTC. It codes for CASSRGYNEQFF. This CDR3, with the reference TRBV30 and TRBJ2-1 proteins standing in past its ends, gives the full variable domain SQTIHQWPATLVQPVGSPLSLECTVEGTSNPNLYWYRQAAGRGLQLLFYSVGIGQISSEVPQNLSASRPQDRQFILSSKKLLLSDSGFYLCASSRGYNEQFFGPGTRLTVL.